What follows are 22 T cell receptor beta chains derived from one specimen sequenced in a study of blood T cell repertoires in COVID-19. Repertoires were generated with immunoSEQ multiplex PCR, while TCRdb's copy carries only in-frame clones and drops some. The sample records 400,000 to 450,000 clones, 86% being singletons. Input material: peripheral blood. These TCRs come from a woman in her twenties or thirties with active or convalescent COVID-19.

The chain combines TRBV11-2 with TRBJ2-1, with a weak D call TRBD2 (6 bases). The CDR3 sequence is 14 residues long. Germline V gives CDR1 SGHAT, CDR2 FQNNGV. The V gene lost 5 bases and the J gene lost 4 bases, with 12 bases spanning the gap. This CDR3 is CASSGRERYNEQFF. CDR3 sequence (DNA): TGTGCCAGCAGCGGGCGGGAACGGTACAATGAGCAGTTCTTC.

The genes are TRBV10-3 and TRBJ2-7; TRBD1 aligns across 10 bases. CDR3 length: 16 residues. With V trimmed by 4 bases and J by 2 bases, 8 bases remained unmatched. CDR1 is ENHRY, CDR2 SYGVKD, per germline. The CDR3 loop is CAISADRGRATYEQYF. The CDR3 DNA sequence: TGTGCCATCAGTGCAGACAGGGGGCGAGCGACCTACGAGCAGTACTTC.

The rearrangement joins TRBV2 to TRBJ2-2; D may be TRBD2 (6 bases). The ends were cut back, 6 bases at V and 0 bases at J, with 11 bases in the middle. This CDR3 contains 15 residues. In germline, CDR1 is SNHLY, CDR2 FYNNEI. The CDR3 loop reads CASRNRESNTGELFF. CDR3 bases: TGTGCCAGCAGGAACCGGGAGTCGAACACCGGGGAGCTGTTTTTT.

CDR3 in DNA: TGTGCCAGCAGCTTTGGGACTAGCGGGACTTCAGATACGCAGTATTTT. Residues: CASSFGTSGTSDTQYF. This rearrangement joins TRBV5-6 to TRBJ2-3; 13 nucleotides agree with TRBD2. The V and J ends lost 2 bases and 4 bases, in that order; junction bases with no gene match: 4. This CDR3 has 16 amino acids. Germline V gives CDR1 SGHDT, CDR2 YYEEEE.

The CDR3: CASSPRTGGGPYNEQFF. The CDR3 DNA reads TGCGCCAGCAGCCCCAGGACAGGGGGCGGTCCCTACAATGAGCAGTTCTTC. This sequence joins TRBV5-1 and TRBJ2-1, with 11 bases identical to TRBD1. From germline, CDR1 is SGHRS and CDR2 YFSETQ. The length of the CDR3 is 17 residues. The V segment lost 4 bases and the J segment 2 bases; nucleotides outside the gene matches: 8.

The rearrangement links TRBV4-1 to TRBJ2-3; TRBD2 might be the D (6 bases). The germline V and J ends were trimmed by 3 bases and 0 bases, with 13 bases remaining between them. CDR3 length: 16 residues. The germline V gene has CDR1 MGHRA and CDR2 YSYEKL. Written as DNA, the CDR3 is TGCGCCAGCAGCCACTCCTTTGGGACTAGCACAGATACGCAGTATTTT. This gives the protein CASSHSFGTSTDTQYF.

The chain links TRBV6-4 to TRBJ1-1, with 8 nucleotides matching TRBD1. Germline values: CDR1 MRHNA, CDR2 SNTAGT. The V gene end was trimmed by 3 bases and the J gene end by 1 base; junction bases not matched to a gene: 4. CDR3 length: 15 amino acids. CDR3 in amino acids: CASSDNGQGNTEAFF. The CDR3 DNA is TGTGCCAGCAGTGATAACGGACAGGGGAACACTGAAGCTTTCTTT.

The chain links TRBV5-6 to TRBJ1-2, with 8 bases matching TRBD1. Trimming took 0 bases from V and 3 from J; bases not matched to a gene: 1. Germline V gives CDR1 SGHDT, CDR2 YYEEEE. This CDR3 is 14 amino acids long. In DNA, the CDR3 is TGTGCCAGCAGCTTGGGACAGGGGTACTATGGCTACACCTTC. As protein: CASSLGQGYYGYTF.

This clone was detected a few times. The CDR3 region is CASSPGTGPYNEQFF. Here the CDR3 DNA reads TGCGCCAGCAGCCCGGGGACAGGACCCTACAATGAGCAGTTCTTC. The V gene is TRBV5-1, the J gene TRBJ2-1; the match to TRBD1 covers 8 bases. Trimming at V came to 4 bases and at J to 2 bases, leaving 5 bases not matched to a gene. The germline gives CDR1 SGHRS, CDR2 YFSETQ. The CDR3 totals 15 residues.

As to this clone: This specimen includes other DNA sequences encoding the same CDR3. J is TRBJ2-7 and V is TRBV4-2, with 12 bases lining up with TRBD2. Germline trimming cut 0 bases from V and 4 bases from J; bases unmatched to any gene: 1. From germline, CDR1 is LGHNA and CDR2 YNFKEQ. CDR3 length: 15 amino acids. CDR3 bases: TGTGCCAGCAGCCAAGAGACTAGCGGGAGTTACGAGCAGTACTTC. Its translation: CASSQETSGSYEQYF.

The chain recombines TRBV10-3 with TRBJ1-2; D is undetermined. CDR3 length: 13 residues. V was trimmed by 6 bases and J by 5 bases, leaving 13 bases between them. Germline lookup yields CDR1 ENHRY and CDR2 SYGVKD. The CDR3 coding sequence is TGTGCCATCAGCGACGATGGGAGGTATGGCTACACCTTC. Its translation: CAISDDGRYGYTF.

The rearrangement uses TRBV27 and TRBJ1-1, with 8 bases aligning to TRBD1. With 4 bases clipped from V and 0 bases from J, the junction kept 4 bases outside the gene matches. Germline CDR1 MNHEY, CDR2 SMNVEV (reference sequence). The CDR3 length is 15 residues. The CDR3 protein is CASSSGQAMNTEAFF. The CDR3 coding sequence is TGTGCCAGCAGTTCGGGACAGGCCATGAACACTGAAGCTTTCTTT.

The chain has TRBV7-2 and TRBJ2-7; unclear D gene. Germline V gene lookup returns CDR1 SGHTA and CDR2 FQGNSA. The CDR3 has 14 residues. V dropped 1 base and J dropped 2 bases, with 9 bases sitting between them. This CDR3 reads CASSLVPTTYEQYF. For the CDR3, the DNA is TGTGCCAGCAGCTTAGTCCCTACCACCTACGAGCAGTACTTC.

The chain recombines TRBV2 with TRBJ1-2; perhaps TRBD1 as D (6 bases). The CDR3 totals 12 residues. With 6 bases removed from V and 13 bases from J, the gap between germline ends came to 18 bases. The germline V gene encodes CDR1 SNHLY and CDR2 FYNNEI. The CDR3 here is CASRMEQGSSTF. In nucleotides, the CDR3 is TGTGCCAGCAGAATGGAACAGGGATCAAGCACCTTC.

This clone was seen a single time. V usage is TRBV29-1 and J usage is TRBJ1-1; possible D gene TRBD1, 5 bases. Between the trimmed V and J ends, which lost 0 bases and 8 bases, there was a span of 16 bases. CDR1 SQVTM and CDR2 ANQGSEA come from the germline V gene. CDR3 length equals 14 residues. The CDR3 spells CSVEDEFRGDEAFF. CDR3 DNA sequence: TGCAGCGTTGAAGACGAGTTTCGGGGGGACGAAGCTTTCTTT.

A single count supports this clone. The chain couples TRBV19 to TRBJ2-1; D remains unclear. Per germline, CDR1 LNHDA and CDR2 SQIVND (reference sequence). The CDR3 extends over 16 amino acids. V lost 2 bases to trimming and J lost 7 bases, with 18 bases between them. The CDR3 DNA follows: TGTGCCAGTAGTATATACTTGGCTAGTCCCCAGAATGAGCAGTTCTTC. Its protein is CASSIYLASPQNEQFF.

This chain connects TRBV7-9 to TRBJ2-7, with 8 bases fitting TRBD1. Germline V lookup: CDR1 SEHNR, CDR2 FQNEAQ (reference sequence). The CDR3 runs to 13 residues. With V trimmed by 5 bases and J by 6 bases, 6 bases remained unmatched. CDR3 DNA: TGTGCCAGCAGCCCGCCGGACAGGGTCGAGCAGTACTTC. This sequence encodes CASSPPDRVEQYF.

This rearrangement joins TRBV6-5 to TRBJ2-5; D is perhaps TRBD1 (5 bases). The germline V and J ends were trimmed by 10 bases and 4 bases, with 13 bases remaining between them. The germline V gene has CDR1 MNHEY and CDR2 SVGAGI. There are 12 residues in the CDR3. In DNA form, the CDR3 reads TGTGCCACCGTGGGGCCCGCAGAGACCCAGTACTTC. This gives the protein CATVGPAETQYF.

The CDR3 loop is CASSYTSTGQPQHF. The CDR3 nucleotides are TGTGCCAGCAGCTATACTTCAACAGGGCAGCCCCAGCATTTT. The chain carries TRBV7-2 and TRBJ1-5; D possibly corresponds to TRBD1 (6 bases). This CDR3 contains 14 residues. Trimming shortened V by 4 bases and J by 7 bases, and 14 bases separated the two germline ends. CDR1 and CDR2 from the germline V gene are SGHTA and FQGNSA.

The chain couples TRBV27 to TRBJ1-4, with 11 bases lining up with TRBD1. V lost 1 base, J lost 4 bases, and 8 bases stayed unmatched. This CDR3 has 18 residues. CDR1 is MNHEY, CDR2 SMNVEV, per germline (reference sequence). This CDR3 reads CASSLFGTGGGDNEKLFF. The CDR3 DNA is TGTGCCAGCAGTTTATTTGGGACAGGGGGAGGGGATAATGAAAAACTGTTTTTT.

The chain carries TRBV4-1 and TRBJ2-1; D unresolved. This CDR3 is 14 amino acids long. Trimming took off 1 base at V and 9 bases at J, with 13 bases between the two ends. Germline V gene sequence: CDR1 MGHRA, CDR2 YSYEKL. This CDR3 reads CASSQVIGGREQFF. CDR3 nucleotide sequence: TGCGCCAGCAGCCAAGTAATCGGCGGTCGTGAGCAGTTCTTC.

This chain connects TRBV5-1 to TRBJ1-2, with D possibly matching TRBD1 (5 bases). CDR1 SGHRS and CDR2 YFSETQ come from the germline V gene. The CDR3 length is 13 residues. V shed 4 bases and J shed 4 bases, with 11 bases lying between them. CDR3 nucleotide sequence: TGCGCCAGCAGCCAGGGTCAAGGCTATGGCTACACCTTC. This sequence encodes CASSQGQGYGYTF.